This TCR beta chain was captured by sequencing in a study of blood T cell repertoires in COVID-19 (dated by TCRdb to 2018 to 2020). About the investigation overall: Samples from collaborators originated in the United States, Italy and Spain and spanned both the acute and convalescent phases of COVID-19. The prospective study material was composed of cDNA or gDNA derived from T cells, B-cell-depleted T cells, or PBMCs. The dataset comprised deeply sampled blood TCRbeta repertoires from subjects exposed to, actively infected with, or recovered from COVID-19. The repertoires were released in a freely available public database meant as a resource for research on the immune response to SARS-CoV-2. The samples were drawn from the first 160 participants of the ongoing ImmuneRACE study and from 1,254 subjects provided by 6 global collaborators. Sample metadata almost always included a de-identified subject ID, COVID-19 status, age in years and sex. Where available, HLA class I and class II types were taken from metadata supplied by the sample provider and were not determined by assay-based typing.

The immunoSEQ Assay, a bias-controlled multiplex PCR, was used to amplify TCRbeta CDR3 regions from genomic DNA. The authors' analysis ran thus. Nucleated cell counts per sample were estimated from amplification of reference gene primers within the assay. To quantify the absolute abundance of each unique TCRbeta CDR3 rearrangement, sequence reads were collapsed and filtered. For each sample, productive Simpson clonality was calculated as the square root of Simpson's diversity index over productive rearrangements. Not all clones reach the TCRdb copy of this immuneACCESS table, which keeps in-frame sequences only. Checked studies attribute under half of the gap to unresolved V genes and leave the rest unexplained. The V and J calls and clone size come from that table; D and trimming were worked out from the DNA. For this sample the table gives 350,000 to 400,000 clones, of which more than 75% were detected only once. Less than 1.5% of the sample lies in the top ten.

Points on this clone: The clone's antigen remains unknown. There are no base qualities to consult, and no much larger clone falls within one base.

Enrolling through a virtual design, the prospective study's participants ranged in age from roughly 18 to 95 years and lived across some 23 United States geographic areas. To assign participants to cohorts, the prospective study relied on clinical history that participants themselves reported in a screening survey and a study questionnaire. Recovered participants in ImmuneRACE Cohort 3 were defined as having two consecutive negative NP/OP PCR tests, clearance from a healthcare professional, or resolution of symptoms. Mobile phlebotomists in the prospective study collected whole blood, serum and a nasopharyngeal or oropharyngeal swab from every participant. Participants in the prospective study had the option to provide additional blood draws and questionnaires over a roughly two-month period. Before DNA extraction, prospective study blood samples were shipped either frozen or at room temperature.

The germline V gene yields SGHRS for CDR1 and YFSETQ for CDR2. The CDR3 sequence holds 14 residues, the cysteine and phenylalanine included. CDR3 DNA is the only sequence kept; it has 42 bases, read in frame from the first base. V is pared back by 3 bases and J by 7 bases, with 16 bases lying between the germline termini. Overall results and qualifications from the work: How much clinical and demographic metadata was included differed by source and by participant, and the metadata was provided uncurated.

The sample consisted of PBMCs or T cells enriched from blood (not recorded which). The sequence joins TRBV5-1 to TRBJ1-2, with TRBD1 as a weak D call on 5 bases. This TCR derives from a woman under 30 who had recovered from COVID-19. The DNA sequence reads TGCGCCAGCAGCTCGGGAGAGGGGCCTGGTGGCTACACCTTC. This yields the protein CASSSGEGPGGYTF.